The 13 T cell receptor beta chains reported below all come from one sample, sequenced in a study of tissue T cells after allogeneic stem cell transplantation. This table comes from immunoSEQ multiplex PCR, and its TCRdb copy is limited to in-frame clones, with some not included. The sample carries several thousand clones, approximately 36% recorded once. The time point denotes: mouse harvest day 14 after allogeneic transplant. Tail vein injection delivered 10^7 T-cell-depleted bone marrow cells and 10^6 splenic CD5+ T cells. The material sequenced was gut tissue. The source is a female BALB/c mouse given C57BL/6 T cells with graft-versus-host disease after an allogeneic hematopoietic cell transplant.

This clone was counted once. Gene names follow the mouse nomenclature. The DNA ends 1 residue before the CDR3 does, and the rest of the CDR3 is filled in from the germline J gene. V is TRBV26 and J is TRBJ2-2, with D unclear. Trimming took off 4 bases at V and 0 bases at J, with 6 bases between the two ends. Germline CDR1 reads KGHPV; CDR2 reads FQNQEV (reference sequence). This CDR3 has 14 amino acids. CDR3 DNA (partial): TGTGCCAGCAGTCAGGGAGCAAACACCGGGCAGCTCTAC. It encodes CASSQGANTGQLY. The whole CDR3 region reads CASSQGANTGQLYF.

A word on this clone: Genes and germline come from the mouse. From the germline J gene comes the end of the CDR3, since the read stops 1 residue before it. The chain links TRBV26 to TRBJ2-1; the D gene is possibly TRBD1 (6 bases). Trimming left V 4 bases short and J 3 bases short, with 10 bases between. The CDR3 is 14 residues long. Per the germline V gene, CDR1 is KGHPV and CDR2 is FQNQEV (reference sequence). The part of the CDR3 DNA that was read is TGTGCCAGCAGTCCTCAGGGGACCTATGCTGAGCAGTTC. It specifies CASSPQGTYAEQF. The whole CDR3 protein reads CASSPQGTYAEQFF.

As for this clone: The germline and genes are mouse ones. From the germline J gene comes the end of the CDR3, since the read stops 1 residue before it. The chain combines TRBV12-2 with TRBJ1-4; unclear D gene. V was shortened by 5 bases and J by 0 bases, with 6 bases between the two germline ends. Per the germline V gene, CDR1 is SGHLS and CDR2 is HYDKME. This CDR3 is 13 amino acids long. CDR3 residues: CASCQISNERLFF. The sequenced CDR3 bases are TGTGCCAGCTGTCAGATTTCCAACGAAAGATTATTT.

There are a few counts of this clone. Genes and germline come from the mouse. The read ends 1 residue early relative to the CDR3; the germline J gene fills the gap. The chain recombines TRBV13-3 with TRBJ2-7; TRBD1 aligns across 7 bases. CDR1 NNHDY and CDR2 SYVADS come from the germline V gene. This CDR3 spans 12 amino acids. Trimming cost V 5 bases and J 1 base; bases outside gene matches: 0. Incomplete CDR3 DNA: TGTGCCAGCAGGACAGGGTCCTATGAACAGTAC. Amino acids: CASRTGSYEQY. The entire CDR3 reads CASRTGSYEQYF.

Note on this clone: Genes and germline come from the mouse. The read ends 1 residue early relative to the CDR3; the germline J gene fills the gap. V is TRBV31 and J is TRBJ2-2; D ambiguous. V was trimmed by 2 bases and J by 0 bases, leaving 7 bases between them. CDR3 size: 14 residues. The V gene's germline CDR1 is GKSSPN and CDR2 SITVG. The DNA read from the CDR3 is TGTGCCTGGAGTATGGGTGCAAACACCGGGCAGCTCTAC. This encodes CAWSMGANTGQLY. The whole CDR3 reads CAWSMGANTGQLYF. Using reference TRBV31 and TRBJ2-2 for the parts outside the CDR3, the full variable domain is AQTIHQWPVAEIKAVGSPLSLGCTIKGKSSPNLYWYWQATGGTLQQLFYSITVGQVESVVQLNLSASRPKDDQFILSTEKLLLSHSGFYLCAWSMGANTGQLYFGEGSKLTVL.

Concerning this clone itself: Gene names and germline match the mouse. The covered CDR3 bases are TGTGCCAGCAGTCTCGGGGGGGCTAGTGCAGAAACGCTGTAT. It yields the protein CASSLGGASAETLY. The complete CDR3 reads CASSLGGASAETLYF. This chain joins TRBV26 and TRBJ2-3, with TRBD2 matching 8 bases. Read data end 1 residue before the CDR3 end; the end is taken from the germline J gene. Germline V gene lookup returns CDR1 KGHPV and CDR2 FQNQEV (reference sequence). CDR3 length: 15 residues. V was pared by 3 bases and J by 0 bases, with 2 bases of the junction left unmatched.

This clone has a handful of counts. All gene names here are mouse names. The CDR3 extends 1 residue past the end of the read, so its final part is completed from the germline J gene. The chain is built from TRBV26 and TRBJ1-1; D call uncertain. Germline V CDR1 and CDR2: KGHPV, FQNQEV (reference sequence). The CDR3 contains 13 residues. V lost 0 bases, J lost 3 bases, and 5 bases lay in between. The CDR3: CASSLSSYTEVFF. CDR3 bases read: TGTGCCAGCAGTCTGTCGTCGTACACAGAAGTCTTC.

On this clone itself: The genes and germline here are from mouse. The sequence runs out 1 residue before the end of the CDR3; the remainder is reconstructed from the germline J gene. The gene calls are TRBV12-1 and TRBJ2-2; D is ambiguous. The CDR3 spans 14 residues. V was clipped by 0 bases and J by 2 bases, with 6 bases between them. Germline V gene sequence: CDR1 SGHSN, CDR2 HYEKVE. Partial CDR3 DNA: TGTGCCAGCTCTCTCGAACTTAACACCGGGCAGCTCTAC. It encodes CASSLELNTGQLY. The whole CDR3 protein is CASSLELNTGQLYF.

This clone was detected only a few times. Gene names follow the mouse nomenclature. The CDR3 end falls 1 residue outside the read, so it is completed with the germline J gene. The chain is built from TRBV26 and TRBJ1-6, with D tentatively TRBD1 (6 bases). TRBJ1-6 is flagged as an ORF with uncertain function. The CDR3 length is 16 residues. V lost 4 bases, J lost 0 bases, and 10 bases lay in between. Per the germline V gene, CDR1 is KGHPV and CDR2 is FQNQEV (reference sequence). The covered CDR3 bases are TGTGCCAGCAGTCCCCGGACAGATTCCTATAATTCGCCCCTCTAC. Translated: CASSPRTDSYNSPLY. The full-length CDR3 reads as CASSPRTDSYNSPLYF.

In the case of this clone: Germline and genes: mouse. Read sequence stops 1 residue before the CDR3 end, and the germline J gene provides the missing end. This chain connects TRBV26 to TRBJ1-4; the D is unclear. In germline, CDR1 is KGHPV, CDR2 FQNQEV (reference sequence). Trimming left V 2 bases short and J 4 bases short, with 5 bases between. The length of the CDR3 is 13 residues. CDR3 region: CASSLIVNERLFF. The covered CDR3 bases are TGTGCCAGCAGTCTGATAGTCAACGAAAGATTATTT. Full variable domain (missing parts from reference TRBV26 and TRBJ1-4): NSKVIQTPRYLVKGQGQKAKMRCIPEKGHPVVFWYQQNKNNEFKFLINFQNQEVLQQIDMTEKRFSAECPSNSPCSLEIQSSEAGDSALYLCASSLIVNERLFFGHGTKLSVL.

As to this clone: The germline and genes are mouse ones. The sequenced fragment ends 1 residue before the CDR3 boundary, so the rest is inferred from the germline J gene. The chain is built from TRBV12-2 and TRBJ2-4; 7 bases map to TRBD1. The CDR3 totals 13 residues. The V and J ends lost 4 bases and 4 bases, in that order; junction bases with no gene match: 4. Germline V gene data show CDR1 as SGHLS and CDR2 as HYDKME. CDR3 residues: CASSGQAKNTLYF. CDR3 bases read: TGTGCCAGCTCCGGACAGGCCAAAAACACCTTGTAC. The entire variable domain, with the rest obtained from reference TRBV12-2 and TRBJ2-4, is as follows: NSGVVQSPRYIIKGKGERSILKCIPISGHLSVAWYQQTQGQELKFFIQHYDKMERDKGNLPSRFSVQQFDDYHSEMNMSALELEDSAVYFCASSGQAKNTLYFGAGTRLSVL.

This clone was seen a few times. The germline and genes are mouse ones. With the read ending 1 residue before the CDR3 end, the germline J gene is used to fill in that end. The chain uses TRBV12-2 and TRBJ1-1, with no clear D. This CDR3 has 13 amino acids. V was shortened by 2 bases and J by 0 bases, with 6 bases between the two germline ends. The germline V gene has CDR1 SGHLS and CDR2 HYDKME. The CDR3: CASSRQANTEVFF. Partial CDR3 DNA: TGTGCCAGCTCTCGACAAGCAAACACAGAAGTCTTC.

Regarding this clone: Gene names refer to mouse genes. The CDR3 is cut off 1 residue early in the read; its end comes from the germline J gene. The V gene is TRBV15, the J gene TRBJ2-7; 7 nucleotides line up with TRBD1. From germline, CDR1 is SGHND and CDR2 FRSKSL. Losses at the gene ends were 1 base for V and 6 bases for J; bases not matched to a gene: 6. The CDR3 is 14 amino acids. Partial CDR3 DNA: TGTGCCAGCAGTTTAGAACAGGGGAGGGGTGAACAGTAC. Its protein is CASSLEQGRGEQY. The entire CDR3 protein reads CASSLEQGRGEQYF. The variable domain in full, completed from reference TRBV15 and TRBJ2-7, reads DAGVTQTPRHEVAEKGQTIILKCEPVSGHNDLFWYRQTKIQGLELLSYFRSKSLMEDGGAFKDRFKAEMLNSSFSTLKIQPTEPKDSAVYLCASSLEQGRGEQYFGPGTRLTVL.